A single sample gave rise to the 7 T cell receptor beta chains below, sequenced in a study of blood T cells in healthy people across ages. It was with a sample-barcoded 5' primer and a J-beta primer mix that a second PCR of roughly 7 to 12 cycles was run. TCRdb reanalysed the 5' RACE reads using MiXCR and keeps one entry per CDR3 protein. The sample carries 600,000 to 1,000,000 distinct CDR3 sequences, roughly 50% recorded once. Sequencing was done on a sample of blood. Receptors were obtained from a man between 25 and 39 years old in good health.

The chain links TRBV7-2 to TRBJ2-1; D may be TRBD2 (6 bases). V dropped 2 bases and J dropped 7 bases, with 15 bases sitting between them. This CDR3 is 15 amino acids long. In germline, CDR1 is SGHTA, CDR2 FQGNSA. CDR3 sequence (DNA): TGTGCCAGCAGCTTATGGGCGGGAAGTAGGAATGAGCAGTTCTTC. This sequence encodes CASSLWAGSRNEQFF.

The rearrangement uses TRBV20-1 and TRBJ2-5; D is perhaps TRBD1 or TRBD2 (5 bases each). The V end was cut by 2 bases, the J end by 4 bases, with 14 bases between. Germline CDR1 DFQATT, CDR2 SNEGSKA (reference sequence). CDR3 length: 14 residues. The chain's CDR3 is CSARIAGTTETQYF. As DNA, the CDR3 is TGCAGTGCTAGAATAGCAGGGACGACAGAGACCCAGTACTTC.

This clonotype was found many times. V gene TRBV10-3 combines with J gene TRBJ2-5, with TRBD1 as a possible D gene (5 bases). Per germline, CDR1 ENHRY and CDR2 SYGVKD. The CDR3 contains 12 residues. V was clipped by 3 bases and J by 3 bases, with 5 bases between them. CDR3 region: CAISDREETQYF. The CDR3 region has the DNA TGTGCCATCAGTGACAGGGAAGAGACCCAGTACTTC.

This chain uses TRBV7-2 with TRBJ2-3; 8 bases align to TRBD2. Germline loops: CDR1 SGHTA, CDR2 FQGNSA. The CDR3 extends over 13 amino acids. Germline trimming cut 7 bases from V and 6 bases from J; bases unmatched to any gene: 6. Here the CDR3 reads CASTRAGADTQYF. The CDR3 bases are TGTGCCAGCACCAGAGCGGGGGCGGATACGCAGTATTTT.

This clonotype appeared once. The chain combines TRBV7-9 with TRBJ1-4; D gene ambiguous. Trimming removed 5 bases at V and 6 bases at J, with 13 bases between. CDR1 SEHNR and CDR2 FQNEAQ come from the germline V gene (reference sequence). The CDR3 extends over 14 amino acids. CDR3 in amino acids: CASSLGGIDEKLFF. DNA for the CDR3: TGTGCCAGCAGCCTCGGCGGCATAGATGAAAAACTGTTTTTT.

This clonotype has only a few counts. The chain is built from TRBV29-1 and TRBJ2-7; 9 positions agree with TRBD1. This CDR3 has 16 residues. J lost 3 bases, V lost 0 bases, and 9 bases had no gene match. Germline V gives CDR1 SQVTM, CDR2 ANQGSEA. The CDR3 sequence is CSVEDLAGTGNYEQYF. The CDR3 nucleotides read TGCAGCGTTGAAGATTTGGCCGGGACAGGGAACTACGAGCAGTACTTC.

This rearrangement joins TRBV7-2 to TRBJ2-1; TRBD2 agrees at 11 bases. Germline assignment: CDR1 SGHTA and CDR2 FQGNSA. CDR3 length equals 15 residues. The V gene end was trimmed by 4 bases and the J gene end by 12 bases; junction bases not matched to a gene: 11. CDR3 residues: CASSSQTSGAKVQFF. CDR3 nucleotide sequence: TGTGCCAGCAGCTCCCAGACTAGCGGGGCAAAAGTGCAGTTCTTC.